Below, one TCR beta chain is given with its context. Antigen specificity is unknown. The length of the CDR3 is 16 residues. Germline V gives CDR1 SGHNT, CDR2 YYREEE (reference sequence). The V and J ends lost 4 bases and 2 bases respectively, with 17 bases between them. Sorting of unstimulated PBMCs yielded separate CD3+CD4+ and CD3+CD8+ fractions. Assay used: immunoSEQ multiplex PCR; TCRdb lists only in-frame clones, some missing. The sample comprises about 58,000 clones, approximately 63% of which are singletons, and approximately 2.6% rests with the top ten. This specimen comes from a study of T cell clones after liver transplantation. Study as a whole: Post-transplant blood was tracked for graft-donor-reactive T cell clones identified in a pre-transplant mixed lymphocyte reaction. Patients counted as tolerant after at least one year off all immunosuppression, enzymes not exceeding twice normal. The study, taken as a whole, reports: In two subjects, few donor cells limited the measurable donor-reactive repertoire.

Sequencing was performed on CD4+ T cells from blood, taken at the roughly 15-month timepoint. The receptor's source is a human patient who received a liver transplant. The T cells may come from the graft donor. The chain carries TRBV5-4 and TRBJ2-3; maybe TRBD2 (6 bases). CDR3 region: CASSIPSVGITDTQYF. CDR3 nucleotide sequence: TGTGCCAGCAGCATACCTAGCGTGGGTATCACAGATACGCAGTATTTT.